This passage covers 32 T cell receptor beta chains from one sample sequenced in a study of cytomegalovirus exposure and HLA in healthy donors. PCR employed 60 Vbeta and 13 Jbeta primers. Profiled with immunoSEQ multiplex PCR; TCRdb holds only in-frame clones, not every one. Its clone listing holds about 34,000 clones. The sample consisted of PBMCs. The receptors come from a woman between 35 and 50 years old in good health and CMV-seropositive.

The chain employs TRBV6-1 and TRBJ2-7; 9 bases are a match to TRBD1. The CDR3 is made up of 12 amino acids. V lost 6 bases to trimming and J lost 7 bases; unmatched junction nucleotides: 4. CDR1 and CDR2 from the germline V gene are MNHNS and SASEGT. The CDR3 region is CASRGTGKEQYF. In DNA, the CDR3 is TGTGCCAGCAGGGGGACAGGGAAGGAGCAGTACTTC.

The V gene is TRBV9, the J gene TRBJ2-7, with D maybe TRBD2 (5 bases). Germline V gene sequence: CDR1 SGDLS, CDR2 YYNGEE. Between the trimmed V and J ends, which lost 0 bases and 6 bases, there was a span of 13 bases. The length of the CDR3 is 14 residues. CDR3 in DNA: TGTGCCAGCAGCGTAGGGCAGTACGGAGGCGAGCAGTACTTC. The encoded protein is CASSVGQYGGEQYF. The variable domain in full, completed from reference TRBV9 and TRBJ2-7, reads DSGVTQTPKHLITATGQRVTLRCSPRSGDLSVYWYQQSLDQGLQFLIQYYNGEERAKGNILERFSAQQFPDLHSELNLSSLELGDSALYFCASSVGQYGGEQYFGPGTRLTVT.

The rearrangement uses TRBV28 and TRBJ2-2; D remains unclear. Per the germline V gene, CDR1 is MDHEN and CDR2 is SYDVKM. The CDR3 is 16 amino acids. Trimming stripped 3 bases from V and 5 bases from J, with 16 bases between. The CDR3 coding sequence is TGTGCCAGCAGTTTTGAATCACACCCCCGAACCGGGGAGCTGTTTTTT. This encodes CASSFESHPRTGELFF.

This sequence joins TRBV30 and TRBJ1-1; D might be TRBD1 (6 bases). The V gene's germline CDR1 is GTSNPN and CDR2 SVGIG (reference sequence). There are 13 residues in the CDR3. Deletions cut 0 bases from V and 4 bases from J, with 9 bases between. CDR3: CAWSVLGATEAFF. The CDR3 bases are TGTGCCTGGAGTGTACTGGGGGCCACTGAAGCTTTCTTT.

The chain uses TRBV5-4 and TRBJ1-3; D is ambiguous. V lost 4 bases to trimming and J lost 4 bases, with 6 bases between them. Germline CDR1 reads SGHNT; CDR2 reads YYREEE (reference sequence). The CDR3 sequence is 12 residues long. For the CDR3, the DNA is TGTGCCAGCAGCGGCAGGGGAAACACCATATATTTT. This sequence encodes CASSGRGNTIYF.

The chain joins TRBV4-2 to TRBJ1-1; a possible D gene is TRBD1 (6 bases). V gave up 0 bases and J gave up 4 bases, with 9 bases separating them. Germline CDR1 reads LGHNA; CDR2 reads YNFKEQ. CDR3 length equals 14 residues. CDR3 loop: CASSQEGAGTEAFF. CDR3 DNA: TGTGCCAGCAGCCAAGAGGGGGCAGGCACTGAAGCTTTCTTT.

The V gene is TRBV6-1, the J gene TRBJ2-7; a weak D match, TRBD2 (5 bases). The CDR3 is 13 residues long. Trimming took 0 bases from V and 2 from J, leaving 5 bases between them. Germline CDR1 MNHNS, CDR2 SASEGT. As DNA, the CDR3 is TGTGCCAGCAGTGAAGCCGGGACCTACGAGCAGTACTTC. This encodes CASSEAGTYEQYF.

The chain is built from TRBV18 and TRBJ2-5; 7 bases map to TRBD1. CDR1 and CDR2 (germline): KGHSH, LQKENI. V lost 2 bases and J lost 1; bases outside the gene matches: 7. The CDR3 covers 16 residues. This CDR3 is CASSPKTGWAQETQYF. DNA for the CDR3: TGTGCCAGCTCACCAAAGACAGGGTGGGCCCAAGAGACCCAGTACTTC.

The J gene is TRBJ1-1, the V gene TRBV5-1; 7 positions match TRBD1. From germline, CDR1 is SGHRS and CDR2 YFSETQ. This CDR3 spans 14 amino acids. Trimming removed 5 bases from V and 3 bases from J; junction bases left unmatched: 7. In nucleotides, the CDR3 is TGCGCCAGCAGTTCCACAGGGGCGGACACTGAAGCTTTCTTT. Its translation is CASSSTGADTEAFF.

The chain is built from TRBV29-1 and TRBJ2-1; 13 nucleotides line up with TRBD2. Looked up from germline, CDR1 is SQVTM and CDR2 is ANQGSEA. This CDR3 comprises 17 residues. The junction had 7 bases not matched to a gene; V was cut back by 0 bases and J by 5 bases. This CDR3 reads CSVEDGWTSGRDNEQFF. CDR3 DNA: TGCAGCGTTGAAGATGGGTGGACTAGCGGGAGAGACAATGAGCAGTTCTTC.

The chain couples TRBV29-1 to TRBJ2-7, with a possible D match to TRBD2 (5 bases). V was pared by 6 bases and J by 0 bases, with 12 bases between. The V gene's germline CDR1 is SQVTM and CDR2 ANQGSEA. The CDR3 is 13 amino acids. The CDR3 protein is CSVRGAFSYEQYF. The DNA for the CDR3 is TGCAGCGTACGGGGAGCCTTCTCCTACGAGCAGTACTTC.

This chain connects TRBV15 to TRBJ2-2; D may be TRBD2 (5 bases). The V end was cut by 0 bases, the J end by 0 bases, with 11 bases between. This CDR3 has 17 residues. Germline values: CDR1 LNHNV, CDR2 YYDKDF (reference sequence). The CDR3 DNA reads TGTGCCACCAGCAGAGAGTCTGGCGGGTCGAACACCGGGGAGCTGTTTTTT. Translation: CATSRESGGSNTGELFF. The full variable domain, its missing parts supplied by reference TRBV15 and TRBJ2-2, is DAMVIQNPRYQVTQFGKPVTLSCSQTLNHNVMYWYQQKSSQAPKLLFHYYDKDFNNEADTPDNFQSRRPNTSFCFLDIRSPGLGDTAMYLCATSRESGGSNTGELFFGEGSRLTVL.

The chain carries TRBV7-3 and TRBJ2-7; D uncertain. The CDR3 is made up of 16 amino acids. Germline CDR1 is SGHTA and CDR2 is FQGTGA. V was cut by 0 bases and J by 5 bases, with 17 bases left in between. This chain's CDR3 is CASSLTPEVSFNEQYF. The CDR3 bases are TGTGCCAGCAGCTTAACCCCTGAGGTTAGCTTCAACGAGCAGTACTTC.

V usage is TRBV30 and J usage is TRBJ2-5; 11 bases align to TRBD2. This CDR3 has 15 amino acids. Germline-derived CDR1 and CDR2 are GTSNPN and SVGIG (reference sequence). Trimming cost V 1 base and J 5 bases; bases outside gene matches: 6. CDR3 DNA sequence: TGTGCCTGGAGTGGCCAACTAGCGGGAGATGAGACCCAGTACTTC. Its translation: CAWSGQLAGDETQYF.

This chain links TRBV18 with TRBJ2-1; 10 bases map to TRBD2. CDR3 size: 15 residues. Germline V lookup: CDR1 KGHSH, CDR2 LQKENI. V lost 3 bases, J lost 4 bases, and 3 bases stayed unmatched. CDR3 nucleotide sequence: TGTGCCAGCTCACCCCTAGCGGGGGCATACAATGAGCAGTTCTTC. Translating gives CASSPLAGAYNEQFF.

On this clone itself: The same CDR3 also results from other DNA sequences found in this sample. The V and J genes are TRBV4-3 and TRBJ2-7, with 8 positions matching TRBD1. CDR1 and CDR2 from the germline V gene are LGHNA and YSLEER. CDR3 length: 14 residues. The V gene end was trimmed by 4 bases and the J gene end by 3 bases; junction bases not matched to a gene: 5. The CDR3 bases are TGCGCCAGCAGCCGGGCAGGGACAGGCTACGAGCAGTACTTC. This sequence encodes CASSRAGTGYEQYF.

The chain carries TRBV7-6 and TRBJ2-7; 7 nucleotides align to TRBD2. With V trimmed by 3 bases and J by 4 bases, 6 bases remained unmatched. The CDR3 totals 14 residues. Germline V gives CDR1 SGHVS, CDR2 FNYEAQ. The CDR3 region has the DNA TGTGCCAGCAGCTTTACGGGGGAGGGTTACGAGCAGTACTTC. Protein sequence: CASSFTGEGYEQYF.

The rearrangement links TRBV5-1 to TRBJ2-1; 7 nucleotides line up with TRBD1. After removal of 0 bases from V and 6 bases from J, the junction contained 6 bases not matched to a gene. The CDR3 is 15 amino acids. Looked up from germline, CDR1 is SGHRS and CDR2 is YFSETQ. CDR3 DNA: TGCGCCAGCAGCTTGGTACAGGGGCTTGGCAATGAGCAGTTCTTC. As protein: CASSLVQGLGNEQFF.

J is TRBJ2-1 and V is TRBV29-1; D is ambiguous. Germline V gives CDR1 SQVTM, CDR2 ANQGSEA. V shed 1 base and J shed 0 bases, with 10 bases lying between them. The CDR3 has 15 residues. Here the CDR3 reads CSVEGSAGSYNEQFF. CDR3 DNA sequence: TGCAGCGTTGAAGGCTCCGCCGGCTCCTACAATGAGCAGTTCTTC.

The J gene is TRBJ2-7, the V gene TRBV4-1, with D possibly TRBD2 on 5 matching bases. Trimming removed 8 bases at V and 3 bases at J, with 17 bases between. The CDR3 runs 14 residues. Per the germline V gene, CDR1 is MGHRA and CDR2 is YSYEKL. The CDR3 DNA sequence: TGCGCCAGCGGGAGATCTCTCCAGGACTACGAGCAGTACTTC. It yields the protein CASGRSLQDYEQYF.

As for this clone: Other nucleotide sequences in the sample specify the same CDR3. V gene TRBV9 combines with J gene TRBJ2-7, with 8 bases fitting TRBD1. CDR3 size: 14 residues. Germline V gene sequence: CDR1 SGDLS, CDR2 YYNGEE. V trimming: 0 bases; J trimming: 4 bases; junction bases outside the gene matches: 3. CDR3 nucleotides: TGTGCCAGCAGCGTAGGGCAGGGGGCATACGAGCAGTACTTC. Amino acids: CASSVGQGAYEQYF.

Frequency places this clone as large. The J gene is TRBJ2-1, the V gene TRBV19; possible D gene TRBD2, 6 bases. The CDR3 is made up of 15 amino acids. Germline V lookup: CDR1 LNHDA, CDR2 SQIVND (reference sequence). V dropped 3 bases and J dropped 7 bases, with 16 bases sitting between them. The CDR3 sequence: CASSIGSLELNEQFF. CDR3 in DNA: TGTGCCAGTAGTATCGGGAGTCTAGAGTTAAATGAGCAGTTCTTC. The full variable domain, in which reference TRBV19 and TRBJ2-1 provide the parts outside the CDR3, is DGGITQSPKYLFRKEGQNVTLSCEQNLNHDAMYWYRQDPGQGLRLIYYSQIVNDFQKGDIAEGYSVSREKKESFPLTVTSAQKNPTAFYLCASSIGSLELNEQFFGPGTRLTVL.

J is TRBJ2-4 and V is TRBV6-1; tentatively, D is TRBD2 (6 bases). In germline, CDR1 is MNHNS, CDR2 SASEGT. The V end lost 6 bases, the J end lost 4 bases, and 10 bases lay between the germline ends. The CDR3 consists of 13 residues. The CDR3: CASRLAGKNIQYF. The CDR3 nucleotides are TGTGCCAGCAGGCTCGCGGGGAAAAACATTCAGTACTTC.

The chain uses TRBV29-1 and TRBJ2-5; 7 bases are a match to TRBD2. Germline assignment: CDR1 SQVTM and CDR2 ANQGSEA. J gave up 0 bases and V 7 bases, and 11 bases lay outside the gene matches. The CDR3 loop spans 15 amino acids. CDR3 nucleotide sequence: TGCAGCGCCCCCGGGGCTAGCGGTAACCAAGAGACCCAGTACTTC. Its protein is CSAPGASGNQETQYF.

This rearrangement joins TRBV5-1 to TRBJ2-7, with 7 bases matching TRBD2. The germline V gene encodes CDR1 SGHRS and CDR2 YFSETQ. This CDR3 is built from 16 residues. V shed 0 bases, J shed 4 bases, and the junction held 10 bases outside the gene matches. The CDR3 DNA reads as TGCGCCAGCAGCTTGGCCAAGGCGGGAGCCCTTTACGAGCAGTACTTC. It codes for CASSLAKAGALYEQYF. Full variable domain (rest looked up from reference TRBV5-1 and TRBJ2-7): KAGVTQTPRYLIKTRGQQVTLSCSPISGHRSVSWYQQTPGQGLQFLFEYFSETQRNKGNFPGRFSGRQFSNSRSEMNVSTLELGDSALYLCASSLAKAGALYEQYFGPGTRLTVT.

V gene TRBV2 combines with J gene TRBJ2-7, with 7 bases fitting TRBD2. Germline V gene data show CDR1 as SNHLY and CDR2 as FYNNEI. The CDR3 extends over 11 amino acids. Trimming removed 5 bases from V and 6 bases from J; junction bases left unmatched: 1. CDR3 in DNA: TGTGCCAGCAGTCTAGCGGCCGAGCAGTACTTC. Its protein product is CASSLAAEQYF.

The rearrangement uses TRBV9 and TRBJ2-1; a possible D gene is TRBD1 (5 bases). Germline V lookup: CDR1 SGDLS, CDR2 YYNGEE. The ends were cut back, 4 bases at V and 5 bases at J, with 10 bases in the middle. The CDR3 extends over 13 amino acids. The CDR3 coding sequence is TGTGCCAGCAGCTGGGGCAGCAACAATGAGCAGTTCTTC. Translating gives CASSWGSNNEQFF.

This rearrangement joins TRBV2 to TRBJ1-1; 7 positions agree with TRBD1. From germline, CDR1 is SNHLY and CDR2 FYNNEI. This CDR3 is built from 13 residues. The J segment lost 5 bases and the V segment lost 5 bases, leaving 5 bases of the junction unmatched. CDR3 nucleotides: TGTGCCAGCAGTAACGACAGGGAAACTGAAGCTTTCTTT. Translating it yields CASSNDRETEAFF.

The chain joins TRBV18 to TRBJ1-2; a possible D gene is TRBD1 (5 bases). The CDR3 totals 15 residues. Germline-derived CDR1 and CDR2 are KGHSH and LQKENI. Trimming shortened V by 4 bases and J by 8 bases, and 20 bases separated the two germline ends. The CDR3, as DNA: TGTGCCAGCTCACTCACGGGACTCGGGGAAGTAGGCTACACCTTC. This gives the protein CASSLTGLGEVGYTF. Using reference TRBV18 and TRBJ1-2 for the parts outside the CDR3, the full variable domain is NAGVMQNPRHLVRRRGQEARLRCSPMKGHSHVYWYRQLPEEGLKFMVYLQKENIIDESGMPKERFSAEFPKEGPSILRIQQVVRGDSAAYFCASSLTGLGEVGYTFGSGTRLTVV.

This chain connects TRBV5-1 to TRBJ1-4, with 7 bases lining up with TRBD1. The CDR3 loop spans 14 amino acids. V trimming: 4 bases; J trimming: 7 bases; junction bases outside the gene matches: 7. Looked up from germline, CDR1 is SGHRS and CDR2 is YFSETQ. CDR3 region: CASSLTGDGEKLFF. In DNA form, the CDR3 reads TGCGCCAGCAGCCTTACAGGGGACGGTGAAAAACTGTTTTTT. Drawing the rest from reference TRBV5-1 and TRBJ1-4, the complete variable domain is KAGVTQTPRYLIKTRGQQVTLSCSPISGHRSVSWYQQTPGQGLQFLFEYFSETQRNKGNFPGRFSGRQFSNSRSEMNVSTLELGDSALYLCASSLTGDGEKLFFGSGTQLSVL.

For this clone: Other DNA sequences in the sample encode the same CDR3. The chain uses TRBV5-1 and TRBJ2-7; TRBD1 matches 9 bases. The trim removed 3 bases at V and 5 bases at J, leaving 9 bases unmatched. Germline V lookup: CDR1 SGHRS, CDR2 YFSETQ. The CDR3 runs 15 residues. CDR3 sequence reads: CASSYGTGPMHEQYF. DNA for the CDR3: TGCGCCAGCAGCTACGGGACAGGGCCTATGCACGAGCAGTACTTC.

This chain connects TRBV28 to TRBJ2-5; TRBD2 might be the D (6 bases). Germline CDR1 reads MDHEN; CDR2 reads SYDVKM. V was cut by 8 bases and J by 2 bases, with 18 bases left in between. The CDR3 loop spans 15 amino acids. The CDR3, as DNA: TGTGCCAGCTTTCCTGCTGCGGCGGGACAAGAGACCCAGTACTTC. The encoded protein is CASFPAAAGQETQYF.